This TCR beta chain was identified in a study of blood T cell repertoires in COVID-19 (dated by TCRdb to 2018 to 2020). With regard to the full study: Samples from collaborators originated in the United States, Italy and Spain and spanned both the acute and convalescent phases of COVID-19. The material from the prospective study consisted of cDNA or gDNA derived from T cells, B-cell-depleted T cells, or PBMCs. Deeply sampled blood TCRbeta repertoires from subjects exposed to, actively infected with, or recovered from COVID-19 were included in the dataset. The repertoires were made available in a free public database intended to serve as a resource for research on the immune response to SARS-CoV-2. The samples were drawn from two sources: the first 160 participants of the ongoing ImmuneRACE study, and over 1,000 subjects contributed by 6 global collaborators. A de-identified subject ID, COVID-19 status, age in years and sex were almost always included in the sample metadata. Where HLA class I and class II types were available, the types were taken from metadata supplied by the sample provider, not from assay-based typing. Results the study describes overall, beyond this receptor: The quantity of clinical and demographic metadata differed by source and by participant and was supplied without curation.

As for this clone: Which antigen it targets is not known. Base qualities were left out, and no much larger clone turns up one base away.

The immunoSEQ Assay, a bias-controlled multiplex PCR, was used to amplify TCRbeta CDR3 regions from genomic DNA. The source study handled its data this way. Nucleated cell counts per sample were estimated from amplification of reference gene primers within the assay. To quantify the absolute abundance of each unique TCRbeta CDR3 rearrangement, sequence reads were collapsed and filtered. For each sample, productive Simpson clonality was calculated as the square root of Simpson's diversity index over productive rearrangements. In TCRdb, the immuneACCESS table is reduced to in-frame sequences with V and J assigned. These tables do not hold every clone; where another copy was compared, an unresolved V gene accounts for under half, and the others remain unexplained. Clonal size and the V and J genes are those of that table, whereas D and trimming came from the DNA. The sample table contains roughly 150,000 clones; only one count was recorded for around 88% of them. The ten largest make up around 2.9% of the sample.

Collaborating institutions collected whole blood in K2EDTA tubes following their own protocols. For TCRbeta analysis, collaborators shipped samples in one of three forms: frozen whole blood, isolated PBMCs, or DNA extracted from either of those sample types. Taken from the germline V gene (reference sequence), the CDR1 and CDR2 loops are SEHNR and FQNEAQ. V is cut by 5 bases and J by 6 bases, and the space between the germline ends is 16 bases. The CDR3 spans 14 residues, from the cysteine through the phenylalanine. The read is trimmed to its CDR3 DNA, 42 bases read in frame from base 1. The sequencing sample was made of peripheral blood. This sequence originates from a man between 60 and 75 years old with active or convalescent COVID-19. The rearrangement joined TRBV7-9 to TRBJ1-2; the D region possibly corresponds to TRBD1 (6 bases align). The DNA sequence follows: TGTGCCAGCAGCCGTCTGGGGGCAGGGGATGGCTACACCTTC. This codes for CASSRLGAGDGYTF.